The clone carrying this T cell receptor (beta chain) was counted a single time. No antigen is known for it. Authors' processing steps: To classify distant metastasis in papillary thyroid cancer, a model was built from CDR3 differences across clinicopathological groups. TCRdb reassembled clones from the PCR reads with MiXCR. TCRdb's processing, not the study's, gives the V and J calls here. The sample has around 20,000 clones, about a sixth seen once. The data are from a study of metastatic and nonmetastatic thyroid tumors. Study details: Comparison of repertoires was carried out across blood and tumor or nodule tissue from malignant and benign thyroid patients.

General study findings and limits: Malignant thyroid tumors reportedly had TCR beta diversity that was significantly higher than in benign nodules, in blood and tumor.

Germline-derived CDR1 and CDR2 are SEHNR and FQNEAQ (reference sequence). The V end lost 1 base, the J end lost 7 bases, and 11 bases lay between the germline ends. This CDR3 comprises 14 residues. Ahead of thyroid surgery, no patient had received treatment of any kind. The chain carries TRBV7-9 and TRBJ1-5; D call uncertain. The origin of this receptor is a female donor with papillary thyroid cancer or a benign thyroid nodule (not recorded which). Some clones in this sample may be carry-over from other donors' samples. Sequenced material: tumor tissue. The CDR3 sequence: CASSLGCRSQPQHF. The CDR3 bases are TGTGCCAGCAGCTTAGGCTGCAGGTCGCAGCCCCAGCATTTT.